Sequencing of this T cell receptor beta chain was carried out in a study of early T cells in non-severe SARS-CoV-2 infection. Study at large: The chains were unpaired, and the sequenced material was bulk RNA from unsorted whole blood. Study results and caveats: Matching against VDJdb likely underestimated virus-specific expansions, favoring anti-spike CD8.

The CDR3 extends over 15 amino acids. The J segment lost 13 bases and the V segment lost 0 bases, leaving 8 bases of the junction unmatched. Per germline, CDR1 ENHRY and CDR2 SYGVKD. Concerning this clonotype itself: Antigen: not known.

The library protocol tagged individual cDNA molecules with unique molecular identifiers. Each CDR3 protein is one row after TCRdb ran MiXCR on the 5' RACE reads. The sample carries 50,000 to 70,000 distinct CDR3 sequences, around 10% recorded once. The gene calls are TRBV10-3 and TRBJ2-1; 11 bases agree with TRBD2. The material sequenced was whole blood. This clonotype was obtained from an adult who was a healthcare worker with PCR-confirmed SARS-CoV-2 infection or an uninfected control (not recorded which). CDR3 nucleotides: TGTGCCATCAGTGAGTCCACTAGCGGGAGCACTAGCCAGTTCTTC. This gives the protein CAISESTSGSTSQFF.